These 19 T cell receptor beta chains were all obtained from the same sample, sequenced in a study of T cell responses to AZD1222 COVID-19 vaccine. Method: immunoSEQ multiplex PCR; TCRdb's copy keeps in-frame clones and lacks some. The sample yields 95,000 or so clones, roughly 91% seen once. Sequencing was performed on peripheral blood, taken on day 0 of AZD1222 vaccination. The receptors were gathered from an adult in good health.

This rearrangement joins TRBV25-1 to TRBJ1-2, with 8 bases that match TRBD1. V lost 4 bases, J lost 2 bases, and 3 bases stayed unmatched. CDR1 and CDR2 from the germline V gene are MGHDK and SYGVNS. The CDR3 totals 14 residues. The CDR3, as DNA: TGTGCCAGCAGTGTACAGGGGGGGAACTATGGCTACACCTTC. Protein sequence: CASSVQGGNYGYTF.

The genes are TRBV9 and TRBJ2-2; D is perhaps TRBD2 (5 bases). The CDR3 is made up of 15 amino acids. Per germline, CDR1 SGDLS and CDR2 YYNGEE. The V gene lost 6 bases and the J gene lost 1 base, with 13 bases spanning the gap. In DNA, the CDR3 is TGTGCCAGCATAGGTGCGGGCGTGAACACCGGGGAGCTGTTTTTT. This sequence encodes CASIGAGVNTGELFF.

V usage is TRBV20-1 and J usage is TRBJ1-2; weak D call: TRBD1 (5 bases). Trimming shortened V by 3 bases and J by 6 bases, and 8 bases separated the two germline ends. Germline V gene sequence: CDR1 DFQATT, CDR2 SNEGSKA (reference sequence). The CDR3 has 11 residues. The CDR3: CSARDNNGYTF. The CDR3 coding sequence is TGCAGTGCTAGGGACAATAATGGCTACACCTTC.

The chain joins TRBV19 to TRBJ2-3, with 9 bases fitting TRBD1. The V and J ends lost 4 bases and 2 bases, in that order; junction bases with no gene match: 7. This CDR3 comprises 16 residues. In germline, CDR1 is LNHDA, CDR2 SQIVND (reference sequence). CDR3 residues: CASSTYRGLYTDTQYF. The CDR3 DNA follows: TGTGCCAGTAGTACTTACAGGGGGCTATACACAGATACGCAGTATTTT.

This sequence joins TRBV6-5 and TRBJ2-4, with D possibly being TRBD1 or TRBD2 (5 bases each). The V gene lost 6 bases and the J gene lost 3 bases, with 12 bases spanning the gap. Germline-derived CDR1 and CDR2 are MNHEY and SVGAGI. The CDR3 contains 14 residues. The CDR3: CASSRRTSKNIQYF. CDR3 bases: TGTGCCAGCAGCCGGAGGACAAGCAAAAACATTCAGTACTTC.

V usage is TRBV19 and J usage is TRBJ2-3; possibly TRBD2 for D (7 bases). The CDR3 spans 13 residues. CDR1 is LNHDA, CDR2 SQIVND, per germline (reference sequence). The V end lost 7 bases, the J end lost 5 bases, and 13 bases lay between the germline ends. The CDR3 reads CASTGGLGDTQYF. CDR3 bases: TGTGCCAGTACCGGGGGGCTGGGAGATACGCAGTATTTT.

This sequence joins TRBV9 and TRBJ2-5, with unresolved D. V was clipped by 0 bases and J by 3 bases, with 0 bases between them. This CDR3 is built from 11 residues. CDR1 is SGDLS and CDR2 is YYNGEE in the germline V gene. This chain's CDR3 is CASSVEETQYF. CDR3 coding DNA: TGTGCCAGCAGCGTAGAAGAGACCCAGTACTTC.

This clone appeared a single time. The V gene is TRBV2, the J gene TRBJ1-1; the D gene is possibly TRBD1 (5 bases). The CDR3 sequence is 14 residues long. Trimming stripped 5 bases from V and 6 bases from J, with 16 bases between. CDR1 is SNHLY, CDR2 FYNNEI, per germline. The CDR3 here is CASSFGHGGAEAFF. CDR3 in DNA: TGTGCCAGCAGTTTTGGACACGGAGGGGCTGAAGCTTTCTTT. Drawing the rest from reference TRBV2 and TRBJ1-1, the complete variable domain is EPEVTQTPSHQVTQMGQEVILRCVPISNHLYFYWYRQILGQKVEFLVSFYNNEISEKSEIFDDQFSVERPDGSNFTLKIRSTKLEDSAMYFCASSFGHGGAEAFFGQGTRLTVV.

The gene calls are TRBV6-6 and TRBJ1-1; the D is unclear. CDR1 is MNHNY, CDR2 SVGAGI, per germline (reference sequence). Trimming stripped 0 bases from V and 12 bases from J, with 23 bases between. The CDR3 runs 16 residues. The CDR3 is CASSYSILTSTEASFF. CDR3 sequence (DNA): TGTGCCAGCAGTTACTCGATATTAACTTCTACTGAAGCTTCTTTCTTT.

This chain joins TRBV6-2 or TRBV6-3 and TRBJ2-3; no definite D call. V lost 6 bases and J 3 bases, leaving 13 bases between the germline ends. CDR3 length equals 14 residues. Germline CDR1 reads MNHEY; CDR2 reads SVGEGT. This chain's CDR3 is CASSSAQRTDTQYF. As DNA, the CDR3 is TGTGCCAGCAGCTCAGCCCAGCGTACAGATACGCAGTATTTT.

This sequence joins TRBV9 and TRBJ1-2; D ambiguous. Trimming removed 2 bases at V and 2 bases at J, with 16 bases between. The CDR3 runs 16 residues. The germline V gene has CDR1 SGDLS and CDR2 YYNGEE. The CDR3 DNA is TGTGCCAGCAGCGTTTCGGCAGTCACCGGGAACTATGGCTACACCTTC. Translated: CASSVSAVTGNYGYTF.

J is TRBJ1-5 and V is TRBV24-1; possibly TRBD1 for D (5 bases). V shed 3 bases and J shed 3 bases, with 11 bases lying between them. CDR3 length equals 15 residues. Germline V gene data show CDR1 as KGHDR and CDR2 as SFDVKD. The CDR3 sequence: CATSDVAGHNQPQHF. The CDR3 DNA follows: TGTGCCACCAGTGATGTTGCGGGGCACAATCAGCCCCAGCATTTT.

This rearrangement joins TRBV19 to TRBJ2-7; unclear D gene. Germline lookup yields CDR1 LNHDA and CDR2 SQIVND (reference sequence). The CDR3 covers 13 residues. Trimming pared 2 bases from V and 3 bases from J, leaving 8 bases between. The CDR3 DNA reads as TGTGCCAGTAGTATACCTTGGGGCTACGAGCAGTACTTC. The encoded protein is CASSIPWGYEQYF.

CDR3 nucleotide sequence: TGTGCCAGCATGACTTGGGCGAACACTGAAGCTTTCTTT. It codes for CASMTWANTEAFF. V gene TRBV6-5 combines with J gene TRBJ1-1; D not certain. The germline gives CDR1 MNHEY, CDR2 SVGAGI. V was trimmed by 7 bases and J by 1 base, leaving 10 bases between them. The CDR3 length is 13 residues.

The gene calls are TRBV24-1 and TRBJ2-1, with TRBD1 as a possible D gene (5 bases). CDR3 length: 13 amino acids. Germline CDR1 reads KGHDR; CDR2 reads SFDVKD. Trimming left V 3 bases short and J 6 bases short, with 8 bases between. The CDR3 nucleotides are TGTGCCACCAGTGATCAGGGATTCAATGAGCAGTTCTTC. Translated, it gives CATSDQGFNEQFF.

The chain has TRBV20-1 and TRBJ1-6; D may be TRBD1 (5 bases). From germline, CDR1 is DFQATT and CDR2 SNEGSKA (reference sequence). V was cut by 7 bases and J by 8 bases, with 6 bases left in between. The CDR3 is 10 amino acids. The chain's CDR3 is CSGGDSPLHF. The CDR3, as DNA: TGCAGTGGAGGGGATTCACCCCTCCACTTT.

This clone has a single count. The chain recombines TRBV5-6 with TRBJ2-2; 12 nucleotides match TRBD2. In germline, CDR1 is SGHDT, CDR2 YYEEEE. The ends lost 4 bases at V and 9 bases at J; junction bases unmatched: 7. This CDR3 has 15 amino acids. The CDR3 protein is CASSPSGGADRELFF. The DNA for the CDR3 is TGTGCCAGCAGCCCTAGCGGGGGGGCCGACAGGGAGCTGTTTTTT. The full variable domain, its missing parts supplied by reference TRBV5-6 and TRBJ2-2, is DAGVTQSPTHLIKTRGQQVTLRCSPKSGHDTVSWYQQALGQGPQFIFQYYEEEERQRGNFPDRFSGHQFPNYSSELNVNALLLGDSALYLCASSPSGGADRELFFGEGSRLTVL.

The sample holds one count of this clone. This sequence joins TRBV15 and TRBJ1-4; D remains unclear. Deletions cut 6 bases from V and 0 bases from J, with 5 bases between. The CDR3 runs to 13 residues. Germline lookup yields CDR1 LNHNV and CDR2 YYDKDF (reference sequence). CDR3 DNA sequence: TGTGCCACCAGACGTGCAACTAATGAAAAACTGTTTTTT. This gives the protein CATRRATNEKLFF. The full variable domain, completed using reference TRBV15 and TRBJ1-4, is DAMVIQNPRYQVTQFGKPVTLSCSQTLNHNVMYWYQQKSSQAPKLLFHYYDKDFNNEADTPDNFQSRRPNTSFCFLDIRSPGLGDTAMYLCATRRATNEKLFFGSGTQLSVL.

The gene calls are TRBV9 and TRBJ2-2; tentative D call: TRBD1 (6 bases). Per the germline V gene, CDR1 is SGDLS and CDR2 is YYNGEE. The length of the CDR3 is 14 residues. The V end lost 3 bases, the J end lost 5 bases, and 11 bases lay between the germline ends. CDR3: CASSAPGETGELFF. CDR3 sequence (DNA): TGTGCCAGCAGCGCCCCAGGGGAAACCGGGGAGCTGTTTTTT.